The following is a T cell receptor (beta chain) sequence with its context. The sample comes from a study of T cell responses to AZD1222 COVID-19 vaccine. Profiled with immunoSEQ multiplex PCR; TCRdb holds only in-frame clones, not every one. The table records some 150,000 clones, 88% of them present only once. Germline CDR1 reads SGHTA; CDR2 reads FQGNSA. CDR3 length equals 16 residues. Trimming cost V 4 bases and J 8 bases, with 21 bases left between them. V gene TRBV7-2 combines with J gene TRBJ2-1; perhaps TRBD2 as D (6 bases). The sequencing used peripheral blood, collected on day 0 of AZD1222 vaccination. The TCR was taken from an adult in good health. The CDR3 spells CASSSRMREAGDEQFF. DNA for the CDR3: TGTGCCAGCAGCTCACGTATGAGGGAGGCCGGGGATGAGCAGTTCTTC.